These 20 T cell receptor beta chains were all obtained from the same sample, sequenced in a study of monozygotic twins with inflammatory bowel disease. TCRdb derives one entry per CDR3 protein from the 5' RACE reads, leaving out DNA. The sample totals around 47,000 distinct CDR3 sequences. Sequenced input: blood. Receptors were obtained from a human donor with ulcerative colitis or Crohn's disease, or a healthy co-twin of an affected twin (not recorded which).

V gene TRBV2 combines with J gene TRBJ2-2. Germline CDR1 is SNHLY and CDR2 is FYNNEI. This CDR3 spans 12 amino acids. The CDR3 loop is CASSARLSQLFF. The variable domain in full, completed from reference TRBV2 and TRBJ2-2, reads EPEVTQTPSHQVTQMGQEVILRCVPISNHLYFYWYRQILGQKVEFLVSFYNNEISEKSEIFDDQFSVERPDGSNFTLKIRSTKLEDSAMYFCASSARLSQLFFGEGSRLTVL.

This chain links TRBV20-1 with TRBJ2-1; TCRdb reports TRBD2, a call that lacks DNA to check it against. The CDR3 is made up of 16 amino acids. Germline lookup yields CDR1 DFQATT and CDR2 SNEGSKA (reference sequence). This chain's CDR3 is CSAPPRGSTSYNEQFF.

The CDR3 sequence is CASSVTSAEQFF. The rearrangement uses TRBV9 and TRBJ2-1. This CDR3 region has 12 residues. The germline V gene encodes CDR1 SGDLS and CDR2 YYNGEE. The complete variable domain, with remaining parts taken from reference TRBV9 and TRBJ2-1, reads DSGVTQTPKHLITATGQRVTLRCSPRSGDLSVYWYQQSLDQGLQFLIQYYNGEERAKGNILERFSAQQFPDLHSELNLSSLELGDSALYFCASSVTSAEQFFGPGTRLTVL.

V is TRBV7-2 and J is TRBJ2-5; the TCRdb D gene call, TRBD2, has no DNA to confirm it. Germline values: CDR1 SGHTA, CDR2 FQGNSA. This CDR3 has 16 residues. CDR3 sequence: CASSASGTSGQETQYF.

CDR3 protein: CASSPGRRNTEAFF. The genes are TRBV28 and TRBJ1-1; TCRdb reports TRBD1, a call that lacks DNA to check it against. CDR3 length: 14 amino acids. From germline, CDR1 is MDHEN and CDR2 SYDVKM. Together with reference TRBV28 and TRBJ1-1, the CDR3 gives the full variable domain: DVKVTQSSRYLVKRTGEKVFLECVQDMDHENMFWYRQDPGLGLRLIYFSYDVKMKEKGDIPEGYSVSREKKERFSLILESASTNQTSMYLCASSPGRRNTEAFFGQGTRLTVV.

V usage is TRBV28 and J usage is TRBJ2-5. Per germline, CDR1 MDHEN and CDR2 SYDVKM. This CDR3 spans 11 amino acids. The CDR3 here is CASSSGETQYF.

V usage is TRBV28 and J usage is TRBJ2-7; the TCRdb D gene call, TRBD1, has no DNA to confirm it. This CDR3 is built from 14 residues. Germline V gives CDR1 MDHEN, CDR2 SYDVKM. This CDR3 is CASSVPGQSYEQYF.

The V and J genes are TRBV7-2 and TRBJ2-1; the D call of TRBD2 rests on TCRdb alone, since no DNA is present to check it. CDR1 is SGHTA and CDR2 is FQGNSA in the germline V gene. The CDR3 spans 16 residues. CDR3 sequence: CASSLAPGSGGGEQFF. Supplemented by reference TRBV7-2 and TRBJ2-1, the full variable domain reads GAGVSQSPSNKVTEKGKDVELRCDPISGHTALYWYRQSLGQGLEFLIYFQGNSAPDKSGLPSDRFSAERTGGSVSTLTIQRTQQEDSAVYLCASSLAPGSGGGEQFFGPGTRLTVL.

The CDR3 loop is CASSLDAGTRYEQYF. V and J are TRBV5-1 and TRBJ2-7; no DNA is available, so the TRBD1 call from TCRdb remains unchecked. This CDR3 region has 15 residues. Germline CDR1 and CDR2: SGHRS and YFSETQ.

The chain couples TRBV28 to TRBJ2-7; lacking DNA, the TRBD1 call made by TCRdb goes unchecked. The CDR3 extends over 13 amino acids. Germline V gene data show CDR1 as MDHEN and CDR2 as SYDVKM. The chain's CDR3 is CASSWDSPYEQYF. Full variable domain (remainder filled in from reference TRBV28 and TRBJ2-7): DVKVTQSSRYLVKRTGEKVFLECVQDMDHENMFWYRQDPGLGLRLIYFSYDVKMKEKGDIPEGYSVSREKKERFSLILESASTNQTSMYLCASSWDSPYEQYFGPGTRLTVT.

V usage is TRBV27 and J usage is TRBJ1-1; TCRdb's D gene call, TRBD1, goes unchecked for lack of DNA. The CDR3 totals 14 residues. Germline CDR1 is MNHEY and CDR2 is SMNVEV (reference sequence). The CDR3 is CASSFDVGATEAFF.

V gene TRBV27 combines with J gene TRBJ2-1. This CDR3 is 13 amino acids long. Germline V gene sequence: CDR1 MNHEY, CDR2 SMNVEV (reference sequence). The CDR3 loop is CASRQSSYNEQFF.

This rearrangement joins TRBV7-8 to TRBJ2-7; the D call from TCRdb, TRBD1, cannot be confirmed without DNA. There are 16 residues in the CDR3. Germline lookup yields CDR1 SGHVS and CDR2 FQNEAQ. CDR3 residues: CASSFPGQGRPYEQYF.

The chain has TRBV18 and TRBJ2-7. The length of the CDR3 is 14 residues. Per the germline V gene, CDR1 is KGHSH and CDR2 is LQKENI. The CDR3 loop reads CASSPPGLSHEQYF.

V is TRBV3-1 and J is TRBJ2-7; checking the TCRdb D call of TRBD1 is not possible without DNA. CDR3 length: 13 residues. Germline values: CDR1 LGHDT, CDR2 YNNKEL (reference sequence). The CDR3 loop reads CASSQARVGEQYF.

The chain combines TRBV7-2 with TRBJ1-1. The length of the CDR3 is 12 residues. CDR1 is SGHTA and CDR2 is FQGNSA in the germline V gene. The CDR3 loop is CASSRVEGEAFF.

This sequence joins TRBV18 and TRBJ1-6; TCRdb's assignment of TRBD1 cannot be checked, as there is no DNA. The CDR3 loop spans 15 amino acids. Per the germline V gene, CDR1 is KGHSH and CDR2 is LQKENI. The CDR3: CASSPGIGPDSPLHF.

V and J are TRBV7-2 and TRBJ2-5; TCRdb's assignment of TRBD1 cannot be checked, as there is no DNA. Germline V gene lookup returns CDR1 SGHTA and CDR2 FQGNSA. This CDR3 is built from 18 residues. The CDR3 loop is CASSLALNIRGLGETQYF.

The chain uses TRBV6-1 and TRBJ2-2. Germline V gives CDR1 MNHNS, CDR2 SASEGT. The CDR3 totals 12 residues. CDR3 region: CASGRNTGELFF.

The chain recombines TRBV28 with TRBJ2-3; the D gene TCRdb calls, TRBD1, cannot be checked with no DNA. Germline loops: CDR1 MDHEN, CDR2 SYDVKM. CDR3 length equals 14 residues. CDR3 sequence: CASKGGSHTDTQYF.